These T cell receptor beta chains were read from a single sample in a study of blood T cell repertoires in COVID-19. TCRdb keeps only in-frame clones here, not all; method: immunoSEQ multiplex PCR. The sample contains 130,000 or so clones, 86% of which appear only once. The sample comprised peripheral blood. The receptor set was obtained from a middle-aged man with acute or convalescent COVID-19. Both conserved end residues are part of each CDR3. Each record gives: clone size, J gene, D gene, V gene, CDR3 DNA, CDR3 protein. D genes are given only for firm matches. A row's size may be missing; if present it is once, few, many or a size class.

clone size: .; J gene: TRBJ1-4; D gene: TRBD1; V gene: TRBV4-1; CDR3 DNA: TGCGCCAGCAGCCACCTGAGGACAGGGGAACTGTTTTTT; CDR3 protein: CASSHLRTGELFF
clone size: medium-sized; J gene: TRBJ2-1; D gene: .; V gene: TRBV14; CDR3 DNA: TGTGCCAGCAGCTGGATGCGGCGGGATGAGCAGTTCTTC; CDR3 protein: CASSWMRRDEQFF
clone size: .; J gene: TRBJ1-1; D gene: .; V gene: TRBV14; CDR3 DNA: TGTGCCAGCAGCCAAGATCTTCAGGGGACTGAAGCTTTCTTT; CDR3 protein: CASSQDLQGTEAFF
clone size: .; J gene: TRBJ1-3; D gene: .; V gene: TRBV14; CDR3 DNA: TGTGCCAGCAGCCAGGCACGGTTAGGCGGGGCTGGAAACACCATATATTTT; CDR3 protein: CASSQARLGGAGNTIYF
clone size: .; J gene: TRBJ1-1; D gene: TRBD1; V gene: TRBV30; CDR3 DNA: TGTGCCTGGGACAGGGGATTCGGCACTGAAGCTTTCTTT; CDR3 protein: CAWDRGFGTEAFF
clone size: .; J gene: TRBJ2-7; D gene: .; V gene: TRBV6-5; CDR3 DNA: TGTGCCAGCAGTTGGAGGGACCCCGGAACATCTTACGAGCAGTACTTC; CDR3 protein: CASSWRDPGTSYEQYF
clone size: .; J gene: TRBJ1-3; D gene: .; V gene: TRBV30; CDR3 DNA: TGTGCCTTAACCCTGGGGGGAGGAAACACCATATATTTT; CDR3 protein: CALTLGGGNTIYF
clone size: .; J gene: TRBJ2-7; D gene: .; V gene: TRBV19; CDR3 DNA: TGTGCCAGTAGCGACAGTTACGAGCAGTACTTC; CDR3 protein: CASSDSYEQYF
clone size: .; J gene: TRBJ1-2; D gene: .; V gene: TRBV6-5; CDR3 DNA: TGTGCCAGCAGAGGACAGGGCTACACCTTC; CDR3 protein: CASRGQGYTF
clone size: .; J gene: TRBJ1-2; D gene: TRBD1; V gene: TRBV25-1; CDR3 DNA: TGTGCCAGCAGTGAATCCCGGGACAGGGGGAACTATGGCTACACCTTC; CDR3 protein: CASSESRDRGNYGYTF
clone size: many; J gene: TRBJ2-7; D gene: TRBD2; V gene: TRBV19; CDR3 DNA: TGTGCCAGTAACACCCAGCGGGGCACGGGCGAGCAGTACTTC; CDR3 protein: CASNTQRGTGEQYF
clone size: few; J gene: TRBJ2-3; D gene: TRBD2; V gene: TRBV5-8; CDR3 DNA: TGTGCCAGCAGCTTACTAGCGTTCACAGATACGCAGTATTTT; CDR3 protein: CASSLLAFTDTQYF
clone size: .; J gene: TRBJ1-4; D gene: .; V gene: TRBV9; CDR3 DNA: TGTGCCAGCAGCGTTGGACCGAGGGCTAATGAAAAACTGTTTTTT; CDR3 protein: CASSVGPRANEKLFF
clone size: .; J gene: TRBJ2-4; D gene: .; V gene: TRBV5-4; CDR3 DNA: TGTGCCAGCAGCTTCGATCGGACTGAAAACATTCAGTACTTC; CDR3 protein: CASSFDRTENIQYF
clone size: .; J gene: TRBJ1-6; D gene: .; V gene: TRBV3-1/TRBV3-2; CDR3 DNA: TGTGCCAGCAGCCACCCGGGACACCCGAGAAGACCCCTCCACTTT; CDR3 protein: CASSHPGHPRRPLHF
clone size: .; J gene: TRBJ2-5; D gene: .; V gene: TRBV5-1; CDR3 DNA: TGCGCCAGCAGCCCTGAAACAGGGGAGACCCAGTACTTC; CDR3 protein: CASSPETGETQYF
clone size: once; J gene: TRBJ1-4; D gene: TRBD1; V gene: TRBV6-2/TRBV6-3; CDR3 DNA: TGTGCCAGCAGTTTACCCTTGGGCAGGGGGGCTGAAAAACTGTTTTTT; CDR3 protein: CASSLPLGRGAEKLFF
clone size: .; J gene: TRBJ1-2; D gene: .; V gene: TRBV12-3/TRBV12-4; CDR3 DNA: TGTGCCAGCAGTTTTGTAGGGGTAAGGGGCTACACCTTC; CDR3 protein: CASSFVGVRGYTF
clone size: .; J gene: TRBJ1-2; D gene: .; V gene: TRBV5-1; CDR3 DNA: TGCGCCAGCAGCGCAGACAGCAACTATGGCTACACCTTC; CDR3 protein: CASSADSNYGYTF
clone size: .; J gene: TRBJ2-2; D gene: TRBD1; V gene: TRBV5-1; CDR3 DNA: TGCGCCAGCAGTCTCGACAGGGAAGGCGGGGAGCTGTTTTTT; CDR3 protein: CASSLDREGGELFF
clone size: .; J gene: TRBJ1-3; D gene: .; V gene: TRBV7-9; CDR3 DNA: TGTGCCAGCAGCCCTACGTGGGGGCAGGCTGGAAACACCATATATTTT; CDR3 protein: CASSPTWGQAGNTIYF
clone size: .; J gene: TRBJ1-4; D gene: .; V gene: TRBV7-6; CDR3 DNA: TGTGCCAGCAGCTTGGGGCCGGAAAAACTGTTTTTT; CDR3 protein: CASSLGPEKLFF